This TCR beta chain was found in a study of human T cells and chemical hapten exposure. General study points: With DPC sensitization, TCRs exceeding 1 in 1000 frequency showed no change.

Many counts were recorded for this clonotype. Its antigen is unidentified. Original processing methods: Sample TCR counts, which ranged from about 20,000 to 690,600, had a median of roughly 96,000. Using its own MiXCR run on the RACE reads, TCRdb lists one record per CDR3 protein. The V and J calls were determined by TCRdb, not by the authors. The profile covers a few hundred thousand distinct CDR3 sequences, with around 6% appearing a single time and over 5.5% taken by the ten largest. Stated time point: patch test 2, 6 weeks after DPC sensitization. Specified treatment: therapeutic diphenylcyclopropenone sensitization with weekly scalp DPC. Donation of samples came from alopecia patients who were 18 to 70 years old and suitable for DPC. The CDR3 runs 14 residues. The ends were cut back, 2 bases at V and 2 bases at J, with 6 bases in the middle.

The receptor comes from a woman under 30 with alopecia areata. Some clones in this sample may be carry-over from other donors' samples. V usage is TRBV12-3 or TRBV12-4 and J usage is TRBJ1-4, with unresolved D. The specimen comprised whole blood, sampled in connection with sensitization to the hapten diphenylcyclopropenone (DPC). The CDR3 bases are TGTGCCAGCAGTTTAAGGATTACTAATGAAAAACTGTTTTTT. It codes for CASSLRITNEKLFF.